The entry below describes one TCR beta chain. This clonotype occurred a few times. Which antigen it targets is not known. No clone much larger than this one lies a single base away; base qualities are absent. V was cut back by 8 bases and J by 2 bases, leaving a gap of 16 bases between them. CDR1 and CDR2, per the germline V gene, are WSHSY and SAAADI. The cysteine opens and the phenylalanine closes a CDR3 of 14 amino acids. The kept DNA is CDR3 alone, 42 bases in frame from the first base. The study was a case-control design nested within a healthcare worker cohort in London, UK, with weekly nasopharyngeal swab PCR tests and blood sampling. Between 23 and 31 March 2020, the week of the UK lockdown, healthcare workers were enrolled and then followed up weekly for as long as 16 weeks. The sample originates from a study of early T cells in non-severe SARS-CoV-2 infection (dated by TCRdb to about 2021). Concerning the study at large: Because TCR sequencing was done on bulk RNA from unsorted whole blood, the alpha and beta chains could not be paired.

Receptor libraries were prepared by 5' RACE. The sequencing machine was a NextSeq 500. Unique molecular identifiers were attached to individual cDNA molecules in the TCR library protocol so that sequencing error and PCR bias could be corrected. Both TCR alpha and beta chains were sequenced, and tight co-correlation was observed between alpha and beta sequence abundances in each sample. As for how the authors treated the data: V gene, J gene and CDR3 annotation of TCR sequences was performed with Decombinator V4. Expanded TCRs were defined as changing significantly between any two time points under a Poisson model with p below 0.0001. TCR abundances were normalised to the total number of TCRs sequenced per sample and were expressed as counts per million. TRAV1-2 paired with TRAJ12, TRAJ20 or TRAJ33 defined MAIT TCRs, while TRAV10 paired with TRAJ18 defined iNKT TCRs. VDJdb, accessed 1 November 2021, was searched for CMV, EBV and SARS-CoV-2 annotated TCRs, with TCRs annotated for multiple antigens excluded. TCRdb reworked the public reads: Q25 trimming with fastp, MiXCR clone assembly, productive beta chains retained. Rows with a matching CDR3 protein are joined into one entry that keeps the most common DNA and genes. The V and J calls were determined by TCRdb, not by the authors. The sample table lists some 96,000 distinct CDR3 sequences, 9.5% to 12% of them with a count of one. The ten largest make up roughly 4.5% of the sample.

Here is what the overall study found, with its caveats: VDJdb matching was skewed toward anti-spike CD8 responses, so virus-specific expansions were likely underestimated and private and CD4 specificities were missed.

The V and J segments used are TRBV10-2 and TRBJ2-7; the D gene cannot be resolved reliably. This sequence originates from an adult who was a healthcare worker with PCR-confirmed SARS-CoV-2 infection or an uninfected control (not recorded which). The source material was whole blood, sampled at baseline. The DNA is TGCGCCAGCGGCCCCTCGGGCAGAACCTACGAGCAGTACTTC. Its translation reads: CASGPSGRTYEQYF.